The 13 T cell receptor beta chains given below trace back to one sample, sequenced in a study of control samples from healthy donors and cancer patients. TCRdb's copy holds only in-frame clones and misses some; the assay was immunoSEQ multiplex PCR. Here the sample spans some 64,000 clones, about nine tenths being singletons. The source material was PBMCs. These receptors originate from a woman aged 50 to 60 with colorectal cancer.

V is TRBV6-4 and J is TRBJ1-1; 8 bases agree with TRBD1. Per the germline V gene, CDR1 is MRHNA and CDR2 is SNTAGT. J gave up 5 bases and V 6 bases, and 5 bases lay outside the gene matches. This CDR3 is built from 13 residues. CDR3 nucleotide sequence: TGTGCCAGCAGACGGACAGGGAGGACTGAAGCTTTCTTT. Amino acids: CASRRTGRTEAFF.

This clone was detected only once. This sequence joins TRBV19 and TRBJ2-2; unclear D gene. CDR3 length: 13 amino acids. Germline CDR1 is LNHDA and CDR2 is SQIVND (reference sequence). Trimming pared 6 bases from V and 8 bases from J, leaving 13 bases between. CDR3 nucleotides: TGTGCCAGTAGGCCCCTTGGATTAGGGGAGCTGTTTTTT. Translating it yields CASRPLGLGELFF.

The CDR3 loop reads CASSLTYTEAFF. CDR3 DNA sequence: TGTGCCAGCAGTCTAACGTACACTGAAGCTTTCTTT. The chain recombines TRBV12-3 or TRBV12-4 with TRBJ1-1, with no clear D. Trimming pared 5 bases from V and 3 bases from J, leaving 7 bases between. The CDR3 is 12 residues long.

V is TRBV5-4 and J is TRBJ2-4, with D possibly called TRBD1 or TRBD2 (6 bases each). CDR3 length: 15 residues. Germline V gene lookup returns CDR1 SGHNT and CDR2 YYREEE (reference sequence). Trimming removed 4 bases at V and 4 bases at J, with 15 bases between. CDR3 sequence: CASSPGGGGKNIQYF. In DNA, the CDR3 is TGTGCCAGCAGCCCCGGAGGAGGGGGGAAAAACATTCAGTACTTC.

The chain links TRBV4-2 to TRBJ1-1, with TRBD1 matching 7 bases. Germline CDR1 is LGHNA and CDR2 is YNFKEQ. The CDR3 has 15 residues. The V and J ends lost 4 bases and 2 bases, in that order; junction bases with no gene match: 7. The CDR3: CASSRVRGANTEAFF. The DNA of the CDR3 is TGTGCCAGCAGCCGTGTCAGGGGGGCAAACACTGAAGCTTTCTTT.

V is TRBV18 and J is TRBJ1-2; D uncertain. CDR1 is KGHSH and CDR2 is LQKENI in the germline V gene. The CDR3 covers 14 residues. V was shortened by 1 base and J by 2 bases, with 8 bases between the two germline ends. CDR3 sequence (DNA): TGTGCCAGCTCACCACTAGACGGGAACTATGGCTACACCTTC. Its protein product is CASSPLDGNYGYTF.

The table lists this clone with a few counts. The J gene is TRBJ1-5, the V gene TRBV12-5; D is uncertain. The CDR3 has 13 residues. The ends were cut back, 5 bases at V and 4 bases at J, with 9 bases in the middle. The germline CDR1 and CDR2 sequences are LGHNT and FRNRAP. In DNA, the CDR3 is TGTGCTAGTGGTCCCGAGGCTAATCAGCCCCAGCATTTT. It codes for CASGPEANQPQHF.

The genes are TRBV19 and TRBJ2-6; tentatively, D is TRBD2 (7 bases). V was trimmed by 5 bases and J by 0 bases, leaving 20 bases between them. CDR3 length: 19 residues. CDR1 LNHDA and CDR2 SQIVND come from the germline V gene (reference sequence). The DNA of the CDR3 is TGTGCCAGTAGTCGGTTTGGGGCGCGGGGGCTCTCTGGGGCCAACGTCCTGACTTTC. Its protein is CASSRFGARGLSGANVLTF.

V is TRBV27 and J is TRBJ1-3; D remains ambiguous. Germline V lookup: CDR1 MNHEY, CDR2 SMNVEV (reference sequence). This CDR3 contains 18 residues. V was cut by 2 bases and J by 0 bases, with 17 bases left in between. The CDR3: CASSLMCRITGSGNTIYF. The CDR3 DNA reads as TGTGCCAGCAGTTTAATGTGCAGGATTACGGGCTCTGGAAACACCATATATTTT.

The chain uses TRBV3-1 (or the pseudogene TRBV3-2) and TRBJ2-7; 9 positions match TRBD2. This CDR3 has 15 residues. Trimming took 7 bases from V and 0 from J; bases not matched to a gene: 7. CDR1 LGHDT and CDR2 YNNKEL come from the germline V gene (reference sequence). The CDR3 coding sequence is TGTGCCAGCACCCGAACACTAGCGGGCTCCTACGAGCAGTACTTC. Translation gives CASTRTLAGSYEQYF.

V is TRBV5-1 and J is TRBJ2-3, with D possibly matching TRBD1 (6 bases). This CDR3 comprises 14 residues. CDR1 and CDR2 (germline): SGHRS, YFSETQ. Trimming removed 6 bases at V and 0 bases at J, with 11 bases between. CDR3 loop: CASKGGASTDTQYF. The CDR3 DNA sequence: TGCGCCAGCAAAGGGGGAGCTAGCACAGATACGCAGTATTTT.

The chain's CDR3 is CASSKPPLGYGYTF. The CDR3 DNA reads TGTGCCAGTAGTAAACCCCCACTAGGCTATGGCTACACCTTC. The chain combines TRBV19 with TRBJ1-2; D is ambiguous. The CDR3 consists of 14 residues. Trimming pared 4 bases from V and 4 bases from J, leaving 13 bases between. The germline V gene has CDR1 LNHDA and CDR2 SQIVND (reference sequence).

V usage is TRBV7-2 and J usage is TRBJ1-3; 10 bases fit TRBD1. The V and J ends lost 5 bases and 4 bases, in that order; junction bases with no gene match: 17. The CDR3 contains 19 residues. Germline CDR1 is SGHTA and CDR2 is FQGNSA. This CDR3 reads CASSPPNRKTGGIGNTIYF. The CDR3 DNA sequence: TGTGCCAGCAGCCCGCCAAACCGCAAGACAGGGGGCATAGGAAACACCATATATTTT. Complete variable domain (other parts from reference TRBV7-2 and TRBJ1-3): GAGVSQSPSNKVTEKGKDVELRCDPISGHTALYWYRQSLGQGLEFLIYFQGNSAPDKSGLPSDRFSAERTGGSVSTLTIQRTQQEDSAVYLCASSPPNRKTGGIGNTIYFGEGSWLTVV.